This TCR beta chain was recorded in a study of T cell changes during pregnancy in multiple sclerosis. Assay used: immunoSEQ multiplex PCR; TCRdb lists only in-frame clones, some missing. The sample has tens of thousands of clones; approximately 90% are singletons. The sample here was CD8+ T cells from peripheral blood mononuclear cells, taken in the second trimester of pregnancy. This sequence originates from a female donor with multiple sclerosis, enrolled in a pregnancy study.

CDR3 loop: CASGTGDTGELFF. CDR3 DNA: TGTGCCAGCGGGACAGGGGACACCGGGGAGCTGTTTTTT. The chain couples TRBV25-1 to TRBJ2-2; 10 nucleotides align to TRBD1. CDR1 and CDR2 from the germline V gene are MGHDK and SYGVNS. V shed 8 bases and J 3 bases; nucleotides not matched to a gene: 0. The CDR3 consists of 13 residues.